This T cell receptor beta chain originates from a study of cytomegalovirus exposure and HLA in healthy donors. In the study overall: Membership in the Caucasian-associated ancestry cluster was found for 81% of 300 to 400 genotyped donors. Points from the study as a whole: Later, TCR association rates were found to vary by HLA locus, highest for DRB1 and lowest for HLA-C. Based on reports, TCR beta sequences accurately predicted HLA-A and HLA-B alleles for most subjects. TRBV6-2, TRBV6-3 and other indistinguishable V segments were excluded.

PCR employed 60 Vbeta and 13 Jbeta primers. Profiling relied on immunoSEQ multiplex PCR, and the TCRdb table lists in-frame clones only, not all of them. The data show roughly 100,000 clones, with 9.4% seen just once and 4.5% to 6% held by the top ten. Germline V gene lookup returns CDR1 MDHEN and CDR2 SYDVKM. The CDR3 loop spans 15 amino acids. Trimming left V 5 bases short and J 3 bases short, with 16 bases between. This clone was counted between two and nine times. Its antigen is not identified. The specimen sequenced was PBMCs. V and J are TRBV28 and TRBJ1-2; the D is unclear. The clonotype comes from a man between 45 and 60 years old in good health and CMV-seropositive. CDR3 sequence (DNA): TGTGCCAGCAGTCCACCCCGCGCCCTTTACTATGGCTACACCTTC. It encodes CASSPPRALYYGYTF.